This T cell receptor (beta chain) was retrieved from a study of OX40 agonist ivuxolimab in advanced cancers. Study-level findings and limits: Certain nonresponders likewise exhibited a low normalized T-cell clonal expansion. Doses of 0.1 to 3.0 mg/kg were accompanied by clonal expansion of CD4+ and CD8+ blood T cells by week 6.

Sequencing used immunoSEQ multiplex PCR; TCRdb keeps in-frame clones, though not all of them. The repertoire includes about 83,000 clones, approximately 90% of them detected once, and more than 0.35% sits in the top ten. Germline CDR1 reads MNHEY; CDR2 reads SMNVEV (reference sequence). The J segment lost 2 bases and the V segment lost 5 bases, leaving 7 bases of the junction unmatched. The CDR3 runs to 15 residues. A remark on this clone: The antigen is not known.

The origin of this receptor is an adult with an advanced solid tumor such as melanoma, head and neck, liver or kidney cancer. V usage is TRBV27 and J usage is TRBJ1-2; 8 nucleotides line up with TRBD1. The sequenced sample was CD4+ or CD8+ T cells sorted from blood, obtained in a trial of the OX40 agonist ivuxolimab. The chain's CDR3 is CASSPLDRVNYGYTF. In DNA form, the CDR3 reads TGTGCCAGCAGTCCTTTGGACAGGGTGAACTATGGCTACACCTTC.